This entry lists 27 T cell receptor beta chains sequenced from one sample in a study of shared clonotypes between healthy human individuals. Terminally differentiated effector memory CD45RA+ cells were left out of the naive CD8 fraction, which was CD45RO-negative and positively selected for CCR7. Libraries were prepared by immunoSEQ multiplex PCR; TCRdb keeps only in-frame clonotypes and omits some of them. The data show approximately 600,000 clones, roughly 95% seen once. Sequencing was carried out using naive CD8+ T cells sorted from blood. All receptors derive from a woman aged 30 to 39 in good health.

This clone came up once. The chain combines TRBV11-2 with TRBJ2-7, with 8 bases lining up with TRBD1. The CDR3 consists of 15 residues. V lost 4 bases, J lost 7 bases, and 12 bases stayed unmatched. Per germline, CDR1 SGHAT and CDR2 FQNNGV. As DNA, the CDR3 is TGTGCCAGCAGCTACCAGACAGGGGTTCCTTTAGAGCAGTACTTC. Encoded protein: CASSYQTGVPLEQYF.

The V gene is TRBV13, the J gene TRBJ2-5, with 9 bases fitting TRBD2. This CDR3 has 15 amino acids. V lost 5 bases, J lost 5 bases, and 9 bases stayed unmatched. In germline, CDR1 is PRHDT, CDR2 FYEKMQ (reference sequence). DNA for the CDR3: TGTGCCAGCAGCCTTGCGGGGGGGGTGACGGAGACCCAGTACTTC. Its translation is CASSLAGGVTETQYF. The full variable domain, rest sourced from reference TRBV13 and TRBJ2-5, is AAGVIQSPRHLIKEKRETATLKCYPIPRHDTVYWYQQGPGQDPQFLISFYEKMQSDKGSIPDRFSAQQFSDYHSELNMSSLELGDSALYFCASSLAGGVTETQYFGPGTRLLVL.

The chain has TRBV7-3 and TRBJ2-1; the match to TRBD2 covers 9 bases. Trimming cost V 5 bases and J 4 bases; bases outside gene matches: 6. This CDR3 has 15 residues. CDR1 is SGHTA and CDR2 is FQGTGA in the germline V gene. The chain's CDR3 is CASSTASGVYNEQFF. The DNA for the CDR3 is TGTGCCAGCAGCACGGCTAGCGGGGTATACAATGAGCAGTTCTTC.

The chain carries TRBV28 and TRBJ2-5; D is unclear. CDR1 is MDHEN and CDR2 is SYDVKM in the germline V gene. Trimming cost V 2 bases and J 0 bases, with 13 bases left between them. The CDR3 length is 16 residues. The CDR3 nucleotides are TGTGCCAGCAGTTTAGGCGTCCAGGAGTACCAAGAGACCCAGTACTTC. This translates into CASSLGVQEYQETQYF.

The table lists this clone with a count of one. The chain carries TRBV15 and TRBJ2-1, with D possibly being TRBD2 (6 bases). V lost 4 bases and J 7 bases, leaving 20 bases between the germline ends. CDR3 length: 16 residues. Germline V lookup: CDR1 LNHNV, CDR2 YYDKDF (reference sequence). CDR3 loop: CATSTLNSARGNEQFF. The CDR3 region has the DNA TGTGCCACCAGCACCCTGAATAGTGCGCGGGGTAATGAGCAGTTCTTC.

J is TRBJ2-2 and V is TRBV27; 8 bases are shared with TRBD1. CDR3 size: 14 residues. Germline lookup yields CDR1 MNHEY and CDR2 SMNVEV (reference sequence). J gave up 4 bases and V 5 bases, and 3 bases lay outside the gene matches. In nucleotides, the CDR3 is TGTGCCAGCAGTATCGGGACAGGCACCGGGGAGCTGTTTTTT. Translated: CASSIGTGTGELFF.

This clone showed up just a few times. The CDR3 nucleotides read TGTGCCAGCAGCATCGGGACCGGGAGCTCCTACGAGCAGTACTTC. This gives the protein CASSIGTGSSYEQYF. The V gene is TRBV7-9, the J gene TRBJ2-7; D possibly corresponds to TRBD2 (6 bases). V gave up 5 bases and J gave up 0 bases, with 14 bases separating them. CDR3 length equals 15 residues. CDR1 and CDR2 (germline): SEHNR, FQNEAQ (reference sequence).

V usage is TRBV28 and J usage is TRBJ1-3, with 8 nucleotides matching TRBD1. The J segment lost 4 bases and the V segment lost 4 bases, leaving 3 bases of the junction unmatched. Germline CDR1 and CDR2: MDHEN and SYDVKM. The CDR3 length is 14 residues. CDR3 coding DNA: TGTGCCAGCAGTTCTCAGGGGGCAGGAAACACCATATATTTT. Translated, it gives CASSSQGAGNTIYF.

A remark on this clone: Since a much larger clone is just one base distant, this may be a read error. Other DNA sequences in the sample encode the same CDR3. V usage is TRBV19 and J usage is TRBJ1-5; TRBD1 aligns across 7 bases. Per the germline V gene, CDR1 is LNHDA and CDR2 is SQIVND (reference sequence). V dropped 3 bases and J dropped 4; count of bases not matched to a gene: 3. The CDR3 consists of 14 residues. The CDR3 sequence: CASSIRDSNQPQHF. CDR3 sequence (DNA): TGTGCCAGTAGTATCCGGGACAGTAATCAGCCCCAGCATTTT. The variable domain in full, with the rest retrieved from reference TRBV19 and TRBJ1-5, is DGGITQSPKYLFRKEGQNVTLSCEQNLNHDAMYWYRQDPGQGLRLIYYSQIVNDFQKGDIAEGYSVSREKKESFPLTVTSAQKNPTAFYLCASSIRDSNQPQHFGDGTRLSIL.

The chain uses TRBV2 and TRBJ1-1; a possible D gene is TRBD1 (6 bases). The CDR3 runs 14 residues. V gave up 11 bases and J gave up 0 bases, with 16 bases separating them. Germline CDR1 reads SNHLY; CDR2 reads FYNNEI. The CDR3 region has the DNA TGTGCCTCCGGGGGGGCCCAAATGAACACTGAAGCTTTCTTT. Protein: CASGGAQMNTEAFF.

V usage is TRBV15 and J usage is TRBJ2-3; no definite D call. Trimming took 6 bases from V and 1 from J, leaving 8 bases between them. Germline CDR1 is LNHNV and CDR2 is YYDKDF (reference sequence). The CDR3 runs to 13 residues. CDR3 protein: CATRGLGTDTQYF. CDR3 sequence (DNA): TGTGCCACCAGGGGCCTAGGCACAGATACGCAGTATTTT.

The V gene is TRBV7-6, the J gene TRBJ2-7; 7 bases are a match to TRBD1. The trim removed 1 base at V and 7 bases at J, leaving 7 bases unmatched. This CDR3 has 14 residues. Germline V gene lookup returns CDR1 SGHVS and CDR2 FNYEAQ. This CDR3 is CASSLGTGVEEQYF. In nucleotides, the CDR3 is TGTGCCAGCAGCTTAGGAACAGGGGTCGAAGAGCAGTACTTC.

The chain joins TRBV2 to TRBJ2-2, with a weak D call TRBD1 (5 bases). Looked up from germline, CDR1 is SNHLY and CDR2 is FYNNEI. CDR3 length: 15 residues. V lost 3 bases and J lost 0, with 8 bases in between. CDR3 sequence (DNA): TGTGCCAGCAGTGATGAGACAGCGAACACCGGGGAGCTGTTTTTT. Protein product: CASSDETANTGELFF.

The chain carries TRBV6-1 and TRBJ1-2; perhaps TRBD1 as D (6 bases). This CDR3 contains 13 residues. Germline V gene lookup returns CDR1 MNHNS and CDR2 SASEGT. Between the trimmed V and J ends, which lost 3 bases and 4 bases, there was a span of 9 bases. The CDR3 DNA sequence: TGTGCCAGCAGTGATACAGGGATCTATGGCTACACCTTC. The encoded protein is CASSDTGIYGYTF.

The rearrangement links TRBV5-4 to TRBJ1-1; weak D call: TRBD1 (5 bases). Germline V gene lookup returns CDR1 SGHNT and CDR2 YYREEE (reference sequence). Trimming shortened V by 7 bases and J by 4 bases, and 17 bases separated the two germline ends. This CDR3 is 14 amino acids long. CDR3 in amino acids: CASFSRRGFTEAFF. The DNA for the CDR3 is TGTGCCAGCTTTTCCCGGCGGGGGTTCACTGAAGCTTTCTTT.

The genes are TRBV7-8 and TRBJ2-7; no clear D gene. Germline values: CDR1 SGHVS, CDR2 FQNEAQ. The CDR3 runs 11 residues. Deletions cut 5 bases from V and 3 bases from J, with 5 bases between. The CDR3 sequence: CASSPNYEQYF. In nucleotides, the CDR3 is TGTGCCAGCAGCCCGAACTACGAGCAGTACTTC.

This clone has a single count. The V gene is TRBV27, the J gene TRBJ1-1, with a possible D match to TRBD1 (5 bases). Trimming cost V 2 bases and J 4 bases, with 14 bases left between them. Germline-derived CDR1 and CDR2 are MNHEY and SMNVEV (reference sequence). This CDR3 is built from 15 residues. Here the CDR3 reads CASSLGAGPATEAFF. The DNA of the CDR3 is TGTGCCAGCAGTTTAGGGGCGGGGCCCGCCACTGAAGCTTTCTTT.

The chain uses TRBV10-2 and TRBJ2-7; TRBD2 agrees at 7 bases. The CDR3 sequence is 19 residues long. V lost 5 bases, J lost 0 bases, and 19 bases stayed unmatched. The V gene's germline CDR1 is WSHSY and CDR2 SAAADI. CDR3 nucleotide sequence: TGCGCCAGCAGTTACGCACCTCACATTGCTAGCGGAACCTCCTACGAGCAGTACTTC. Translated: CASSYAPHIASGTSYEQYF.

With regard to this clone: The sample has other DNA sequences that encode this CDR3 too. The V gene is TRBV10-1, the J gene TRBJ2-7; D unclear. Trimming stripped 3 bases from V and 4 bases from J, with 4 bases between. CDR1 and CDR2 (germline): WNHNN, SYGVQD (reference sequence). The CDR3 is 11 residues long. The CDR3 coding sequence is TGCGCCAGCAGTGATGGGTACGAGCAGTACTTC. It is translated as CASSDGYEQYF.

The J gene is TRBJ2-1, the V gene TRBV27, with TRBD2 identical over 9 bases. The ends lost 5 bases at V and 10 bases at J; junction bases unmatched: 12. Looked up from germline, CDR1 is MNHEY and CDR2 is SMNVEV (reference sequence). The CDR3 contains 15 residues. The CDR3 nucleotides read TGTGCCAGCAGTCCGCCCGGGCGGGAGGGGGAGGAGCAGTTCTTC. It translates to CASSPPGREGEEQFF.

The chain combines TRBV5-4 with TRBJ2-7; 7 bases are a match to TRBD1. Germline CDR1 reads SGHNT; CDR2 reads YYREEE (reference sequence). V gave up 0 bases and J gave up 3 bases; unmatched junction bases: 3. This CDR3 contains 14 residues. The CDR3 here is CASSLGQGIYEQYF. The CDR3 DNA follows: TGTGCCAGCAGCTTGGGACAGGGCATCTACGAGCAGTACTTC.

The chain couples TRBV6-1 to TRBJ2-7; D is unclear. Trimming shortened V by 2 bases and J by 5 bases, and 13 bases separated the two germline ends. Germline lookup yields CDR1 MNHNS and CDR2 SASEGT. The CDR3 loop spans 14 amino acids. CDR3 nucleotide sequence: TGTGCCAGCAGTGAACCTCCGCCGGGCGACGAGCAGTACTTC. Protein: CASSEPPPGDEQYF.

CDR3 residues: CASSQEGGQGLEKLFF. CDR3 nucleotides: TGTGCCAGCAGCCAAGAAGGTGGACAGGGGCTCGAAAAACTGTTTTTT. The V call is TRBV4-2, the J call TRBJ1-4; 9 bases align to TRBD1. CDR3 size: 16 residues. After removal of 0 bases from V and 8 bases from J, the junction contained 7 bases not matched to a gene. Germline values: CDR1 LGHNA, CDR2 YNFKEQ.

The chain carries TRBV19 and TRBJ2-3, with 8 bases matching TRBD2. V was clipped by 9 bases and J by 6 bases; unmatched bases: 11. The length of the CDR3 is 14 residues. Germline V gives CDR1 LNHDA, CDR2 SQIVND (reference sequence). The CDR3 sequence: CASSYGRAGDTQYF. CDR3 sequence (DNA): TGTGCCAGCTCCTACGGGAGGGCCGGGGATACGCAGTATTTT.

This chain joins TRBV7-8 and TRBJ2-2; maybe TRBD2 (7 bases). V gave up 4 bases and J gave up 5 bases, with 17 bases separating them. The germline V gene has CDR1 SGHVS and CDR2 FQNEAQ. The CDR3 sequence is 16 residues long. This CDR3 reads CASSWIMGGGTGELFF. For the CDR3, the DNA is TGTGCCAGCAGCTGGATAATGGGAGGGGGTACCGGGGAGCTGTTTTTT.

The chain joins TRBV5-6 to TRBJ1-1; D is uncertain. V lost 5 bases and J lost 0, with 14 bases in between. Germline CDR1 is SGHDT and CDR2 is YYEEEE. There are 15 residues in the CDR3. The CDR3 DNA reads TGTGCCAGCAGTAAATGGTCAGCTTTGAACACTGAAGCTTTCTTT. This encodes CASSKWSALNTEAFF.

The chain carries TRBV19 and TRBJ1-4; no firm D call. CDR1 is LNHDA, CDR2 SQIVND, per germline (reference sequence). The CDR3 sequence is 13 residues long. V lost 7 bases, J lost 8 bases, and 14 bases lay in between. CDR3 in DNA: TGTGCCAGTACCAGGAGCCAGGAAGAAAAACTGTTTTTT. Encoded protein: CASTRSQEEKLFF.